The 18 T cell receptor beta chains reported below all come from one sample, sequenced in a study of regulatory T cells in long-lasting Graves disease. Time point of the sample: newly diagnosed GD, antithyroid drugs for less than 3 months. Preparation of the TCR library used RNA extracted from PBMCs. Arm-PCR with iRepertoire HTBI primers amplified the CDR3 regions for these TCR beta libraries. TCRdb reanalysed the multiplex PCR reads using MiXCR and keeps one entry per CDR3 protein. Altogether roughly 380,000 distinct CDR3 sequences are present, over 15% being singletons, with the ten largest covering 25% to 30%. These data were likewise used in another study, on T cells in Graves' hyperthyroidism and ophthalmopathy.

The material was peripheral blood mononuclear cells (PBMCs), obtained at new diagnosis, from a patient treated with antithyroid drugs. The source of these receptors is a middle-aged man with Graves disease.

This clonotype was counted ten times or more. The chain is built from TRBV2 and TRBJ2-5, with D possibly matching TRBD1 (6 bases). Germline CDR1 SNHLY, CDR2 FYNNEI. This CDR3 has 15 amino acids. Trimming removed 5 bases from V and 3 bases from J, with 16 bases in between. The CDR3 bases are TGTGCCAGCAGTCAGGGGACGTCGGGCAAAGAGACCCAGTACTTC. This encodes CASSQGTSGKETQYF.

This clonotype has at least ten counts. V and J are TRBV5-1 and TRBJ1-6; 9 bases map to TRBD1. This CDR3 contains 15 residues. The junction had 2 bases not matched to a gene; V was cut back by 0 bases and J by 7 bases. Germline V gene data show CDR1 as SGHRS and CDR2 as YFSETQ. In nucleotides, the CDR3 is TGCGCCAGCAGCTTGGATGGACAGGGGAATTCACCCCTCCACTTT. It yields the protein CASSLDGQGNSPLHF.

A few counts support this clonotype. This may be a read error: a much more frequent sequence differs by one nucleotide. The rearrangement links TRBV4-1 to TRBJ2-7; 11 bases are a match to TRBD1. The CDR3 has 13 amino acids. Germline trimming cut 4 bases from V and 6 bases from J; bases unmatched to any gene: 2. Germline V lookup: CDR1 MGHRA, CDR2 YSYEKL. In nucleotides, the CDR3 is TGCGCCAGCAGCCCGGACAGGGGGCTCGAGCAGTACTTC. This gives the protein CASSPDRGLEQYF.

This clonotype was picked up many times. This chain uses TRBV6-1 with TRBJ1-1; possibly TRBD1 for D (5 bases). CDR3 size: 13 residues. The germline gives CDR1 MNHNS, CDR2 SASEGT. V was pared by 7 bases and J by 4 bases, with 13 bases between. The CDR3 is CASTAPGGTEAFF. DNA of the CDR3: TGTGCCAGCACCGCGCCGGGGGGCACTGAAGCTTTCTTT.

In its sample, this clonotype was seen many times. This rearrangement joins TRBV7-2 to TRBJ1-5; D remains unclear. The germline CDR1 and CDR2 sequences are SGHTA and FQGNSA. Trimming stripped 1 base from V and 4 bases from J, with 11 bases between. This CDR3 has 15 residues. DNA of the CDR3: TGTGCCAGCAGCTTAGGCACCTATTTTAATCAGCCCCAGCATTTT. Its protein is CASSLGTYFNQPQHF.

This clonotype was counted at least ten times. The chain recombines TRBV7-3 with TRBJ2-6, with D perhaps TRBD2 (7 bases). V dropped 5 bases and J dropped 0 bases, with 14 bases sitting between them. CDR1 SGHTA and CDR2 FQGTGA come from the germline V gene. The CDR3 length is 17 residues. CDR3 sequence reads: CASSRGLGGSGANVLTF. CDR3 DNA: TGTGCCAGCAGCCGAGGACTAGGGGGCTCTGGGGCCAACGTCCTGACTTTC.

The V and J genes are TRBV10-3 and TRBJ2-1, with 11 bases that match TRBD2. V shed 10 bases and J 6 bases; nucleotides not matched to a gene: 8. Per germline, CDR1 ENHRY and CDR2 SYGVKD. This CDR3 region has 14 residues. The CDR3, as DNA: TGTGCCACCAGAGCACTAGCGGGGGTCAATGAGCAGTTCTTC. It yields the protein CATRALAGVNEQFF.

In the case of this clonotype: Since a far larger clone is one base different, this is likely a read error. The chain links TRBV11-3 to TRBJ1-1; no clear D gene. V lost 5 bases and J 1 base, leaving 5 bases between the germline ends. From germline, CDR1 is SGHNT and CDR2 YENEEA. This CDR3 region has 12 residues. CDR3 residues: CASSQRNTEAFF. The CDR3 DNA sequence: TGTGCCAGCAGCCAAAGGAACACTGAAGCTTTCTTT.

The gene calls are TRBV6-1 and TRBJ1-1; D is perhaps TRBD1 (6 bases). CDR1 MNHNS and CDR2 SASEGT come from the germline V gene. The CDR3 extends over 14 amino acids. Trimming removed 7 bases from V and 4 bases from J, with 16 bases in between. CDR3 sequence reads: CASKGGESSTEAFF. CDR3 bases: TGTGCCAGCAAAGGGGGAGAATCGAGCACTGAAGCTTTCTTT.

This chain connects TRBV5-4 to TRBJ2-1; the D call may be TRBD1 or TRBD2 (5 bases each). CDR1 and CDR2 from the germline V gene are SGHNT and YYREEE (reference sequence). With 5 bases removed from V and 4 bases from J, the gap between germline ends came to 16 bases. This CDR3 is built from 15 residues. DNA for the CDR3: TGTGCCAGCAGTCCGGGACCACAGTTATACAATGAGCAGTTCTTC. Its protein is CASSPGPQLYNEQFF.

Ten or more counts support this clonotype. The CDR3 nucleotides read TGTGCCAGCAGCTTATGGGCTAGCGGGGGGGCCGGGGATACGCAGTATTTT. This codes for CASSLWASGGAGDTQYF. The rearrangement joins TRBV7-9 to TRBJ2-3, with 12 bases identical to TRBD2. Germline-derived CDR1 and CDR2 are SEHNR and FQNEAQ (reference sequence). V lost 2 bases, J lost 6 bases, and 9 bases stayed unmatched. The CDR3 totals 17 residues. Together with reference TRBV7-9 and TRBJ2-3, the CDR3 gives the full variable domain: DTGVSQNPRHKITKRGQNVTFRCDPISEHNRLYWYRQTLGQGPEFLTYFQNEAQLEKSRLLSDRFSAERPKGSFSTLEIQRTEQGDSAMYLCASSLWASGGAGDTQYFGPGTRLTVL.

V usage is TRBV7-9 and J usage is TRBJ2-3; perhaps TRBD2 as D (6 bases). V lost 5 bases and J 2 bases, leaving 8 bases between the germline ends. This CDR3 is built from 13 residues. CDR1 is SEHNR and CDR2 is FQNEAQ in the germline V gene (reference sequence). CDR3 sequence (DNA): TGTGCCAGCAGCCGCGGGGACACAGATACGCAGTATTTT. This sequence encodes CASSRGDTDTQYF.

This rearrangement joins TRBV7-8 to TRBJ1-2; D remains ambiguous. The CDR3 spans 13 residues. The germline CDR1 and CDR2 sequences are SGHVS and FQNEAQ. Trimming pared 0 bases from V and 5 bases from J, leaving 7 bases between. The CDR3 region has the DNA TGTGCCAGCAGCTTAGCCAGACTTTATGGCTACACCTTC. Translation: CASSLARLYGYTF.

This clonotype came up a few times. The CDR3 sequence is CASSLVGRGRSDTQYF. In DNA, the CDR3 is TGCGCCAGCAGCTTGGTCGGCAGGGGGCGGTCGGATACGCAGTATTTT. The V and J genes are TRBV5-1 and TRBJ2-3, with TRBD1 matching 8 bases. The CDR3 covers 16 residues. Losses at the gene ends were 0 bases for V and 6 bases for J; bases not matched to a gene: 9. Germline CDR1 SGHRS, CDR2 YFSETQ.

The chain uses TRBV9 and TRBJ2-3, with D hard to call. Trimming shortened V by 3 bases and J by 4 bases, and 9 bases separated the two germline ends. The CDR3 sequence is 13 residues long. In germline, CDR1 is SGDLS, CDR2 YYNGEE. CDR3 residues: CASSGTVADTQYF. In DNA, the CDR3 is TGTGCCAGCAGCGGGACCGTGGCAGATACGCAGTATTTT.

The CDR3 region is CVTETGELFF. As DNA, the CDR3 is TGTGTCACCGAGACCGGGGAGCTGTTTTTT. V gene TRBV7-9 combines with J gene TRBJ2-2; D gene unclear. Germline assignment: CDR1 SEHNR and CDR2 FQNEAQ (reference sequence). This CDR3 spans 10 amino acids.

This clonotype was found a few times. V gene TRBV18 combines with J gene TRBJ1-1; D is ambiguous. Germline assignment: CDR1 KGHSH and CDR2 LQKENI. Deletions cut 1 base from V and 3 bases from J, with 12 bases between. The CDR3 is made up of 15 amino acids. In DNA form, the CDR3 reads TGTGCCAGCTCACCACGGAGGGTAGAGGACACTGAAGCTTTCTTT. Translation: CASSPRRVEDTEAFF.

This clonotype was found many times. The chain employs TRBV7-9 and TRBJ2-7, with 10 bases that match TRBD1. Losses at the gene ends were 5 bases for V and 5 bases for J; bases not matched to a gene: 3. The germline CDR1 and CDR2 sequences are SEHNR and FQNEAQ (reference sequence). This CDR3 region has 13 residues. In nucleotides, the CDR3 is TGTGCCAGCAGCATAGGGACAGGGGACGAGCAGTACTTC. It translates to CASSIGTGDEQYF. The entire variable domain, with the rest obtained from reference TRBV7-9 and TRBJ2-7, is as follows: DTGVSQNPRHKITKRGQNVTFRCDPISEHNRLYWYRQTLGQGPEFLTYFQNEAQLEKSRLLSDRFSAERPKGSFSTLEIQRTEQGDSAMYLCASSIGTGDEQYFGPGTRLTVT.